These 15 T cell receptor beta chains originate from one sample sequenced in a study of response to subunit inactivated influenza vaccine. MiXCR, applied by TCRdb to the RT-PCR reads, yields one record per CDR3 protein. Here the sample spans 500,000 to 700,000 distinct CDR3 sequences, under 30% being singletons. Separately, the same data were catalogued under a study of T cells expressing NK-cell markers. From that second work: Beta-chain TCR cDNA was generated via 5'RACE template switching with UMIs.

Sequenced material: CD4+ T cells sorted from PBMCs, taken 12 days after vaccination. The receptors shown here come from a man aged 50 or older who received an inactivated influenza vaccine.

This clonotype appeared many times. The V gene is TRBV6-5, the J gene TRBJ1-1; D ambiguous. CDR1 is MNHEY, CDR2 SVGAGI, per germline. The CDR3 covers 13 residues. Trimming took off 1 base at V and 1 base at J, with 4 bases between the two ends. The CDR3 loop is CASSYLGNTEAFF. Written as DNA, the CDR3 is TGTGCCAGCAGTTACTTGGGGAACACTGAAGCTTTCTTT.

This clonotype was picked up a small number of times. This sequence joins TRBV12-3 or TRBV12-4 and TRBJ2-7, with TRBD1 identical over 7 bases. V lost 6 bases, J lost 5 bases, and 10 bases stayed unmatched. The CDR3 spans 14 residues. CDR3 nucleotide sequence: TGTGCCAGCAGGACGACAGGGTCGAGGAACGAGCAGTACTTC. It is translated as CASRTTGSRNEQYF.

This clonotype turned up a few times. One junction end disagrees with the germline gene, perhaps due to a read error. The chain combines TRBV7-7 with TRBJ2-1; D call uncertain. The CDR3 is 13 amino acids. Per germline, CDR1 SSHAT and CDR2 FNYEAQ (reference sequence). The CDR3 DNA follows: TGTGCTAGCAGCTTATTGCCTAACGATGAGCAGTTCTTC. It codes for CASSLLPNDEQFF.

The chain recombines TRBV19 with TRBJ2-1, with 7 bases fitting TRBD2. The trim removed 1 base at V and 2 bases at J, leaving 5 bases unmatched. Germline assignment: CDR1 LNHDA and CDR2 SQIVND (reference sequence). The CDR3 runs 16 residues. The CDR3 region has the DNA TGTGCCAGTAGTATAGGCCTAGCGGTTACCTACAATGAGCAGTTCTTC. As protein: CASSIGLAVTYNEQFF.

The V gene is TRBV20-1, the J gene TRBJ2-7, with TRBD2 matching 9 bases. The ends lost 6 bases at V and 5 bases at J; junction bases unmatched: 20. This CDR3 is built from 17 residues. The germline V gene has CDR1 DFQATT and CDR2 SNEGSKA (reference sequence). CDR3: CSAESGASGTMVNEQYF. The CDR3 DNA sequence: TGCAGTGCCGAATCAGGGGCTAGCGGGACAATGGTAAACGAGCAGTACTTC.

The CDR3 sequence is CASSFSGIRQDTQYF. CDR3 DNA: TGTGCCAGCTCATTTAGCGGGATCCGGCAAGATACGCAGTATTTT. This chain uses TRBV18 with TRBJ2-3; 8 positions agree with TRBD2. The CDR3 consists of 15 residues. Unmatched junction bases numbered 9, after V lost 5 bases and J lost 5 bases. From germline, CDR1 is KGHSH and CDR2 LQKENI.

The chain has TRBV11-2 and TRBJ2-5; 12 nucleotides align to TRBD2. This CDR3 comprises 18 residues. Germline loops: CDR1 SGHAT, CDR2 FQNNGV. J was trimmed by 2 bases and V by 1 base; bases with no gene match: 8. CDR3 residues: CASSLVPSGRARQETQYF. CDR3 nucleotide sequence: TGTGCCAGCAGCTTAGTACCTAGCGGGAGGGCTAGACAAGAGACCCAGTACTTC.

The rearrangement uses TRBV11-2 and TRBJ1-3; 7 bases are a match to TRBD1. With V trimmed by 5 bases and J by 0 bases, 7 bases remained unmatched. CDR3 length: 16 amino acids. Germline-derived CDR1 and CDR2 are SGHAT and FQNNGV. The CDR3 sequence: CASSRTTGLSGNTIYF. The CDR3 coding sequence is TGTGCCAGCAGCCGCACGACAGGGCTCTCTGGAAACACCATATATTTT.

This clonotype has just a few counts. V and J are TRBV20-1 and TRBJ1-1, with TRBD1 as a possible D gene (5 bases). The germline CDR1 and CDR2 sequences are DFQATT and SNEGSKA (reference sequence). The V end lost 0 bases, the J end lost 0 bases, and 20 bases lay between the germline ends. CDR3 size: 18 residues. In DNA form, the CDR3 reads TGCAGTGCTAGAGATTGGATAGGGGCAGGGAAGTTGAACACTGAAGCTTTCTTT. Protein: CSARDWIGAGKLNTEAFF.

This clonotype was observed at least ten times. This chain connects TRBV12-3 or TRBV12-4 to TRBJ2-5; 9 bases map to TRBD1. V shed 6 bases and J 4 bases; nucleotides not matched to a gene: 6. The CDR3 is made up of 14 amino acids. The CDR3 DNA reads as TGTGCCAGCAGCCCCACAGGGGGCCGAGAGACCCAGTACTTC. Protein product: CASSPTGGRETQYF.

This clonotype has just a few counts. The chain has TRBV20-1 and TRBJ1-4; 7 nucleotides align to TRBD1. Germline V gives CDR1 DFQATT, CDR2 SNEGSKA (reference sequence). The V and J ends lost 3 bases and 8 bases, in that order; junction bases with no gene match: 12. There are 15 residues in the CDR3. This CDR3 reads CSARVAGTEREKLFF. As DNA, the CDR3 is TGCAGTGCTAGGGTAGCCGGGACAGAAAGGGAAAAACTGTTTTTT.

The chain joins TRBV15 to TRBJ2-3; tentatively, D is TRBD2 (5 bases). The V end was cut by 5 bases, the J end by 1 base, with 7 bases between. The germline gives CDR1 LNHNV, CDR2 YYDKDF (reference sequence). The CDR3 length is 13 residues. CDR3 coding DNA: TGTGCCACCAGCCGGGATCGCACAGATACGCAGTATTTT. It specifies CATSRDRTDTQYF.

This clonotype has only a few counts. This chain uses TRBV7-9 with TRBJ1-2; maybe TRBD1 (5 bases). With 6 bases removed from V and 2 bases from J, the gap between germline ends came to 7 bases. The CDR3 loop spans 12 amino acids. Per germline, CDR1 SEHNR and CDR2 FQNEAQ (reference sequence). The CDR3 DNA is TGTGCCAGCAGTTGGGACAACTATGGCTACACCTTC. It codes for CASSWDNYGYTF.

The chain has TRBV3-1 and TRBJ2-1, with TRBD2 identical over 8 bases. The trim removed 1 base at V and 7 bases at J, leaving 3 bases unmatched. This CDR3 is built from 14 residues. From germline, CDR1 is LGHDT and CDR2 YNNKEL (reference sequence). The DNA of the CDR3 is TGTGCCAGCAGCCAAGCAGCTAGCGGGAATGAGCAGTTCTTC. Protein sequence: CASSQAASGNEQFF.

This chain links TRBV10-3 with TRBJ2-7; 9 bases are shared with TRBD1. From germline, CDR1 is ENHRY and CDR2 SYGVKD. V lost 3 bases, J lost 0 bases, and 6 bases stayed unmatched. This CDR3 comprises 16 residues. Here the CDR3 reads CAISDTGTGSSYEQYF. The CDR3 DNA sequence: TGTGCCATCAGTGATACCGGGACAGGGAGCTCCTACGAGCAGTACTTC.